This TCR beta chain was obtained from a study of chemoradiotherapy in HPV16-positive cancers. Study background: Candidate HPV-specific T-cell clones and common TCR motifs came from functional assays in a couple of HPV16-positive patients.

Repertoires were sampled repeatedly during chemoradiotherapy. Only in-frame clones appear in the TCRdb table, and some are missing; sequencing was by immunoSEQ multiplex PCR. The repertoire holds about 12,000 clones, with under 75% as singletons. From germline, CDR1 is MGHRA and CDR2 YSYEKL. This CDR3 is built from 15 residues. Trimming shortened V by 4 bases and J by 6 bases, and 18 bases separated the two germline ends. About this clone: Antigen specificity is unknown.

Regarding the study as a whole: Functional assays defining HPV-specific T cells used only two HPV16-positive patients. Non-HPV-specific T cells did not expand in tumors during treatment, whereas candidate HPV-specific clones and E7-related motifs did.

The clonotype was recovered from a human donor with HPV-associated anogenital cancer. V and J are TRBV4-1 and TRBJ1-2, with a tentative D call TRBD1 (5 bases). The sample was acquired from a patient who underwent chemoradiotherapy. Written as DNA, the CDR3 is TGCGCCAGCAGCCTTCACAGTAGTCTAGGGGATGGCTACACCTTC. This codes for CASSLHSSLGDGYTF.